This T cell receptor beta chain was recorded in a study of T cells after yellow fever vaccination. At the level of the study: Some fractions had low cell numbers, and these were prepared with SMART-Seq v4 Ultra Low Input.

About this clonotype: What it binds is not known.

General study findings and limits: Although the secondary response was weaker, it peaked faster, at day 5 versus 15. Abundant clonotypes from the bulk population could get into FACS-sorted repertoires as contaminants.

Trimming took off 3 bases at V and 6 bases at J, with 14 bases between the two ends. The CDR3 loop spans 15 amino acids. TCRdb reprocessed the 5' RACE reads via MiXCR and lists one record per CDR3 protein. The table lists some 600,000 distinct CDR3 sequences, around 16% of them singletons. The chain has TRBV12-3 or TRBV12-4 and TRBJ1-4; D is perhaps TRBD1 (6 bases). The TCR originated in a man between 18 and 29 years old who received the YFV17D yellow fever vaccine. This material consisted of PBMCs, taken roughly 5 days after the first yellow fever vaccination. CDR3 sequence reads: CASSLSGTQDEKLFF. In DNA form, the CDR3 reads TGTGCCAGCAGTTTGTCTGGGACACAGGATGAAAAACTGTTTTTT.